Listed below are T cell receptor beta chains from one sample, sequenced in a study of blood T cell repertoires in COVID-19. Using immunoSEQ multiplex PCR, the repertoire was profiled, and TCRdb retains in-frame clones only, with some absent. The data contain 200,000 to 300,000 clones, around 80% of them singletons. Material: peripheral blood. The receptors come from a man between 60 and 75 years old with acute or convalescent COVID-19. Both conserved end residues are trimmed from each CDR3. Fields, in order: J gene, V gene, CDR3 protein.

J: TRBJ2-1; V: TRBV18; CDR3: ASSGQGIGNEQF
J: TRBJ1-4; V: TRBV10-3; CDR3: AISESRGEQEKLF
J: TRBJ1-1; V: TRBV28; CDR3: ASSLAQANTEAF
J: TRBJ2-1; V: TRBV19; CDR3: ASNSGTSGYNEQF
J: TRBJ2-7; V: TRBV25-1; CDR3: ASSGTPESYEQY
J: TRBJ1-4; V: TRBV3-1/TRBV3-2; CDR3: ASSRRQASLGGKLF
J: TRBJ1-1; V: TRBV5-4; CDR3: ASSQETGLGTEAF
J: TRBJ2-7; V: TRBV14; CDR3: ASSQEYTAYEQY
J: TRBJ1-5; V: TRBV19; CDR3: ASSVSGNQPQH
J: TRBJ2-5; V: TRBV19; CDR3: ASKHLRVRAETQY
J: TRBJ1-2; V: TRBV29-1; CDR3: SVEDQGRGYT
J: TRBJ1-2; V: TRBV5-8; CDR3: ASSTPDGGSYGYT
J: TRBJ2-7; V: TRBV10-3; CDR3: ATTSGTSEYEQY
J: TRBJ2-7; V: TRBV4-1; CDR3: ASSQDRGDYEQY
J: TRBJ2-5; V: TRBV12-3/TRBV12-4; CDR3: ASGTLPETQY
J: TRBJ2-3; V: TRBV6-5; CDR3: ASSYSEKDTQY
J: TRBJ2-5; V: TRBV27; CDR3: ASSRRGQETQY
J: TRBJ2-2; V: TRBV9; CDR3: ASSVEVAGGPRTGELF
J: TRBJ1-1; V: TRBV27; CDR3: ASSLGYDSTEAF
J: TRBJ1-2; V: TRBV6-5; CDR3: ASRGQGLTTGGYT
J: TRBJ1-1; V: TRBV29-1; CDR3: SVGQGAGTEAF
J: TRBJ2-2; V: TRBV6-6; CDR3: ASSYPRGTGELF
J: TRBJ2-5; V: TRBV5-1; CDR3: ASSLTNTGTQY
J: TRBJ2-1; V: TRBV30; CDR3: AWSVPGRSYNEQF
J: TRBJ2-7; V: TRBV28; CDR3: ASSPGLGGYEQY
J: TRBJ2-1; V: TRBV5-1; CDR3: ASSFAVSSYNEQF
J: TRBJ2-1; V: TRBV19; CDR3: ASSTGVGSYNEQF
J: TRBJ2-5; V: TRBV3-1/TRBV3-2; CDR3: ASSLRQGRQETQY
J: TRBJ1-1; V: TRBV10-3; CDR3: AILSMGVNTEAF
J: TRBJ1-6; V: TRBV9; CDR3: ASSPGQDLSYNSPLH
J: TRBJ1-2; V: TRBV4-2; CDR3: ASSQAYGDRSNYGYT
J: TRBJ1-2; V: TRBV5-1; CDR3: ASSRASDSYGYT
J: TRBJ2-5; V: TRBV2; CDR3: ASTRRLASGGQETQY